The T cell receptor beta chain under discussion was sequenced for a study of blood T cell repertoires in COVID-19. Study background: Spain, Italy and the United States supplied samples that represented acute and convalescent COVID-19. From T cells, B-cell-depleted T cells, or PBMCs came the material, which was cDNA or gDNA.

The CDR3 consists of 16 residues. V was pared by 3 bases and J by 0 bases, with 11 bases between. Germline CDR1 and CDR2: SNHLY and FYNNEI. Profiled with immunoSEQ multiplex PCR; TCRdb holds only in-frame clones, not every one. Altogether about 86,000 clones are present, around 80% being singletons, with the ten largest covering 0.95% to 1.5%. The material sequenced was peripheral blood. This chain links TRBV2 with TRBJ2-2; the D gene is possibly TRBD1 (5 bases). This receptor was obtained from a woman of 80 years or more with acute or convalescent COVID-19. The CDR3 DNA sequence: TGTGCCAGCAGTGAGTCCAGGGTCTCGAACACCGGGGAGCTGTTTTTT. This encodes CASSESRVSNTGELFF.